This T cell receptor beta chain originates from a study of regulatory T cells in long-lasting Graves disease. Time point denoted: persistent/refractory GD, antithyroid drugs over 5 years with positive TRAb. Scientists built the TCR library using RNA that was extracted from PBMCs. The patients were drawn from one endocrinology department in Xi'an, China. This clonotype has ten or more counts. Its cognate antigen is unknown. The CDR3 has 15 residues. The V gene's germline CDR1 is SNHLY and CDR2 FYNNEI. V lost 5 bases and J 0 bases, leaving 11 bases between the germline ends. Arm-PCR of CDR3 regions and iRepertoire HTBI primers were the basis on which TCR beta libraries were built. A single record per CDR3 protein comes from TCRdb applying MiXCR to the multiplex PCR reads. The sample has 400,000 to 500,000 distinct CDR3 sequences; roughly 21% are singletons. Findings and caveats of the study: Persistent Graves' patients possessed reduced TCR diversity relative to recently diagnosed ones.

The origin of this receptor is a female donor with Graves disease. Specimen: peripheral blood mononuclear cells (PBMCs), collected when the disease was refractory, from a patient treated with antithyroid drugs. J is TRBJ2-1 and V is TRBV2; D tentatively fits TRBD1 or TRBD2 (6 bases each). CDR3 sequence reads: CASSIEGGSYNEQFF. CDR3 coding DNA: TGTGCCAGCAGTATAGAGGGGGGCTCCTACAATGAGCAGTTCTTC.